The sequence of this TCR beta chain was determined in a study of T cell responses to AZD1222 COVID-19 vaccine (dated by TCRdb to 2020 to 2023). About the investigation overall: Because spike-specific TCR depth and breadth did not differ between the two schedules, AZD1222 recipients who got a second dose at roughly 4 weeks were pooled with those who got a second dose at roughly 12 weeks. Trial participants were enrolled by age into 18-55, 56-69 and 70-plus year subgroups, with approximately 150, 28 and 58 TCR-sequenced participants respectively. TCR sequencing covered some 250 trial participants: 200 to 210 given two doses of AZD1222 and 26 given two doses of MenACWY control vaccine.

The time point label corresponds to: baseline before first vaccination. Vaccinee samples came from UK trials COV001 and COV002, including a single-blind randomized controlled phase 2/3 trial of AZD1222 (ChAdOx1 nCoV-19) in healthy adults. For TCRbeta chain sequencing, PBMC samples were collected from trial participants at day 0 and at day 28 after the second dose. Notes on this clone: There is no known antigen for this receptor. No much larger clone exists at a distance of one base, and base qualities are not known.

The paper's findings and limits, for the study overall: Because no day 14 peak-response samples were available, repertoires were characterized only after the peak T cell response. The 56-69-year group was small, and its depth increase did not reach significance, likely because of low power. Reportedly, almost half of the unique spike-specific TCRs recognized epitopes lying outside the regions that are mutated in the B.1.351 and B.1.1.7 variants. Conclusions about previously exposed vaccinees were limited because only a handful of AZD1222 recipients were SARS-CoV-2 seropositive at baseline. The whole spike protein was spanned by vaccine-associated CD4 TCRs, and dominant responses were seen in regions 160-218 and 743-854. After two AZD1222 doses, both the breadth and the depth of spike-specific TCRs were significantly higher than at day 0 and than in MenACWY recipients. Most participants were white British and females outnumbered males, and the authors suggested that clonal diversity may have been underestimated.

V drops 0 bases and J drops 0 bases, leaving 7 bases in between. Inclusive of the bounding cysteine and phenylalanine, the CDR3 is 15 residues long. Only the CDR3 region is kept as DNA, spanning 45 bases read in frame from base 1. In the germline V gene, CDR1 corresponds to SGHTS and CDR2 to YDEGEE. The CDR3 regions of human TCRbeta chains were subjected to immunosequencing. Regarding the original processing steps: Repertoire TCRs were checked for matches against a reference library of SARS-CoV-2-specific TCRs that had been generated using the MIRA antigen-specificity platform. Breadth meant the fraction of unique TCRs that were SARS-CoV-2-associated, whereas depth meant the fraction of total T cells that were SARS-CoV-2-associated. Using the MIRA data, every spike-specific TCR was mapped to the spike region that the TCR reacted to and assigned to either a CD4 or a CD8 class. Log10-transformed breadth and depth values were compared by one-way ANOVA with Sidak's multiple comparisons tests. TCRdb limited this immuneACCESS table to in-frame rearrangements with V and J called. A share of clones is missing; checked studies link under half to unresolved V genes, and the rest is unexplained. V, J and clone size were drawn from that table, and D and trimming were deduced from the DNA. The sample table records about 55,000 clones; roughly 90% of these occur just once. Around 2% of the sample goes to the ten largest clones.

The material was peripheral blood, obtained on day 0 of AZD1222 vaccination. This receptor was obtained from an adult in good health. Recombination connected TRBV5-8 to TRBJ2-1; the D gene cannot be resolved reliably. The CDR3 loop reads CASSLASNSYNEQFF. The DNA sequence is as follows: TGTGCCAGCAGCTTGGCCTCTAACTCCTACAATGAGCAGTTCTTC.